The rows below give T cell receptor beta chains drawn from one sample of a study of blood T cell repertoires in COVID-19. Sequenced by immunoSEQ multiplex PCR; TCRdb stores in-frame clones only, minus some. The data contain around 150,000 clones, roughly four fifths of them singletons. Sequences were obtained from peripheral blood. All receptors derive from a woman older than 75 with acute or convalescent COVID-19. Each CDR3 is given with its conserved first and last residue. The D gene is left open where the match is weak. Rows give clone size only sometimes, using once, few, many, or a class for an expanded clone.

D gene: NA; clone size: NA; V gene: TRBV15; J gene: TRBJ1-1; CDR3 DNA: TGTGCCACCAGCCCAGGGTCCGGCTTGAACACTGAAGCTTTCTTT; CDR3 protein: CATSPGSGLNTEAFF
D gene: TRBD2; clone size: NA; V gene: TRBV19; J gene: TRBJ2-3; CDR3 DNA: TGTGCCAGCGGCCGACTAGCGGGAGATGGAGCAGATACGCAGTATTTT; CDR3 protein: CASGRLAGDGADTQYF
D gene: NA; clone size: NA; V gene: TRBV19; J gene: TRBJ1-2; CDR3 DNA: TGTGCCAGTAGTATTCGGCGGCAGGGGATAAGCTACACCTTC; CDR3 protein: CASSIRRQGISYTF
D gene: NA; clone size: NA; V gene: TRBV11-3; J gene: TRBJ2-3; CDR3 DNA: TGTGCCAGCAGCTCCGACCCAGGGACGCAGTATTTT; CDR3 protein: CASSSDPGTQYF
D gene: NA; clone size: NA; V gene: TRBV2; J gene: TRBJ2-7; CDR3 DNA: TGTGCCAGCAGCCCCTCCTGGGCTTCCTCCTACGAGCAGTACTTC; CDR3 protein: CASSPSWASSYEQYF
D gene: NA; clone size: NA; V gene: TRBV3-1/TRBV3-2; J gene: TRBJ1-6; CDR3 DNA: TGTGCCAGCAGCCAACAATCGGGTAATTCACCCCTCCACTTT; CDR3 protein: CASSQQSGNSPLHF
D gene: NA; clone size: NA; V gene: TRBV28; J gene: TRBJ1-2; CDR3 DNA: TGTGCCAGCAGTTTCATGCAGTATGGCTACACCTTC; CDR3 protein: CASSFMQYGYTF
D gene: TRBD1; clone size: NA; V gene: TRBV24-1; J gene: TRBJ1-5; CDR3 DNA: TGTGCCACCAGTGATCCCGGGACAGGGTCCCAGCATTTT; CDR3 protein: CATSDPGTGSQHF
D gene: NA; clone size: NA; V gene: TRBV11-2; J gene: TRBJ1-5; CDR3 DNA: TGTGCCAGCAGCTTTGGGCAGGGGAATCAGCCCCAGCATTTT; CDR3 protein: CASSFGQGNQPQHF
D gene: TRBD1; clone size: once; V gene: TRBV12-5; J gene: TRBJ2-3; CDR3 DNA: TGTGCTAGTGGTTTGGGGACAGGGCCCCCAGATACGCAGTATTTT; CDR3 protein: CASGLGTGPPDTQYF
D gene: NA; clone size: NA; V gene: TRBV9; J gene: TRBJ1-2; CDR3 DNA: TGTGCCAGCAGCGTAGGGAGGGAACTTAACTATGGCTACACCTTC; CDR3 protein: CASSVGRELNYGYTF
D gene: TRBD2; clone size: NA; V gene: TRBV7-9; J gene: TRBJ2-1; CDR3 DNA: TGTGCCAGCAGCCGGGGACTAGCGGACGAGCAGTTCTTC; CDR3 protein: CASSRGLADEQFF
D gene: TRBD2; clone size: NA; V gene: TRBV18; J gene: TRBJ2-3; CDR3 DNA: TGTGCCAGCTCACCAGTGTCGGGACTAGCGGGACCCACAGATACGCAGTATTTT; CDR3 protein: CASSPVSGLAGPTDTQYF
D gene: NA; clone size: NA; V gene: TRBV27; J gene: TRBJ2-7; CDR3 DNA: TGTGCCAGCAGTCGTCAGGGGAGCTCCTACGAGCAGTACTTC; CDR3 protein: CASSRQGSSYEQYF
D gene: TRBD1; clone size: NA; V gene: TRBV10-3; J gene: TRBJ2-3; CDR3 DNA: TGTGCCATCAGTGAACAGGGGGTTTTAACAGATACGCAGTATTTT; CDR3 protein: CAISEQGVLTDTQYF
D gene: NA; clone size: few; V gene: TRBV28; J gene: TRBJ1-2; CDR3 DNA: TGTGCCAGCAGTCGTCAGGGGAAGGGCTACACCTTC; CDR3 protein: CASSRQGKGYTF
D gene: NA; clone size: NA; V gene: TRBV11-1; J gene: TRBJ1-2; CDR3 DNA: TGTGCCAGCAGTCTTAGGGGAGGGTTCGGCTACACCTTC; CDR3 protein: CASSLRGGFGYTF
D gene: NA; clone size: few; V gene: TRBV18; J gene: TRBJ2-6; CDR3 DNA: TGTGCCAGCTCACCAGGGGAGCCTGGGGCCAACGTCCTGACTTTC; CDR3 protein: CASSPGEPGANVLTF
D gene: TRBD2; clone size: NA; V gene: TRBV7-9; J gene: TRBJ2-1; CDR3 DNA: TGTGCCAGCAGCCCCAGGGCTAGCGGGAGAGGTAGGGCCTACAATGAGCAGTTCTTC; CDR3 protein: CASSPRASGRGRAYNEQFF
D gene: NA; clone size: NA; V gene: TRBV29-1; J gene: TRBJ1-1; CDR3 DNA: TGCAGCGTCTATCGATTCATGAACACTGAAGCTTTCTTT; CDR3 protein: CSVYRFMNTEAFF
D gene: TRBD2; clone size: NA; V gene: TRBV6-6; J gene: TRBJ2-1; CDR3 DNA: TGTGCCAGCCTACTAGCGGCAAATCGACGTGAGCAGTTCTTC; CDR3 protein: CASLLAANRREQFF
D gene: NA; clone size: few; V gene: TRBV5-4; J gene: TRBJ1-1; CDR3 DNA: TGTGCCAGCAGCCCGGATTGGGCCACTGAAGCTTTCTTT; CDR3 protein: CASSPDWATEAFF
D gene: NA; clone size: NA; V gene: TRBV27; J gene: TRBJ2-5; CDR3 DNA: TGTGCCAGCGCCTTGGGGAGTTTGGGAGAGACCCAGTACTTC; CDR3 protein: CASALGSLGETQYF
D gene: NA; clone size: NA; V gene: TRBV19; J gene: TRBJ1-2; CDR3 DNA: TGTGCCAGTAGTATAGCAGGTGGCTACACCTTC; CDR3 protein: CASSIAGGYTF
D gene: NA; clone size: NA; V gene: TRBV12-3/TRBV12-4; J gene: TRBJ1-4; CDR3 DNA: TGTGCCAGCAGAAAACCAGGGGCGGAACTGTTTTTT; CDR3 protein: CASRKPGAELFF
D gene: NA; clone size: NA; V gene: TRBV2; J gene: TRBJ1-1; CDR3 DNA: TGTGCCAGCAGTGTAAATGGGCCCGGTGGGACTGAAGCTTTCTTT; CDR3 protein: CASSVNGPGGTEAFF
D gene: TRBD1; clone size: NA; V gene: TRBV27; J gene: TRBJ2-7; CDR3 DNA: TGTGCCAGCAGCCGAGGACAGGGGGCGCACGAGCAGTACTTC; CDR3 protein: CASSRGQGAHEQYF
D gene: NA; clone size: NA; V gene: TRBV28; J gene: TRBJ1-2; CDR3 DNA: TGTGCCAGCAGAAGGCGGCCGCTCGCCTATGGCTACACCTTC; CDR3 protein: CASRRRPLAYGYTF
D gene: NA; clone size: once; V gene: TRBV19; J gene: TRBJ1-2; CDR3 DNA: TGTGCCAGTAGGGGCATTGAGAGCTTAAACTATGGCTACACCTTC; CDR3 protein: CASRGIESLNYGYTF
D gene: TRBD1; clone size: NA; V gene: TRBV30; J gene: TRBJ1-3; CDR3 DNA: TGTGCCTGGAGTGTAACGTTTCCGACTCAGGGGGCAGGAAACACCATATATTTT; CDR3 protein: CAWSVTFPTQGAGNTIYF
D gene: NA; clone size: NA; V gene: TRBV19; J gene: TRBJ1-5; CDR3 DNA: TGTGCCAGTACTCCCCCGGGGTTCGGCAATCAGCCCCAGCATTTT; CDR3 protein: CASTPPGFGNQPQHF
D gene: TRBD1; clone size: few; V gene: TRBV7-2; J gene: TRBJ1-2; CDR3 DNA: TGTGCCAGCAGGAATTCAGGGGGCGCTCGAGGCTACACCTTC; CDR3 protein: CASRNSGGARGYTF
D gene: TRBD1; clone size: NA; V gene: TRBV10-3; J gene: TRBJ1-6; CDR3 DNA: TGTGCCATCAGGACAGGGGGCGACTCCTATAATTCACCCCTCCACTTT; CDR3 protein: CAIRTGGDSYNSPLHF
D gene: NA; clone size: NA; V gene: TRBV5-1; J gene: TRBJ2-5; CDR3 DNA: TGCGCCAGCAGCTTCGACCAAGAGACCCAGTACTTC; CDR3 protein: CASSFDQETQYF
D gene: TRBD2; clone size: NA; V gene: TRBV10-2; J gene: TRBJ2-3; CDR3 DNA: TGCGCCAGCAGGTCGACTAGCGGGAAAACAGATACGCAGTATTTT; CDR3 protein: CASRSTSGKTDTQYF
D gene: TRBD1; clone size: NA; V gene: TRBV19; J gene: TRBJ2-1; CDR3 DNA: TGTGCCACGGAGGGACAGGGGGGTTATGAGCAGTTCTTC; CDR3 protein: CATEGQGGYEQFF
D gene: NA; clone size: few; V gene: TRBV7-7; J gene: TRBJ1-1; CDR3 DNA: TGTGCCAGCAGCTTGGACAGGAACACTGAAGCTTTCTTT; CDR3 protein: CASSLDRNTEAFF
D gene: NA; clone size: NA; V gene: TRBV6-6; J gene: TRBJ2-7; CDR3 DNA: TGTGCCAGCAGTTACTCGGGCGGGAACGAGCAGTACTTC; CDR3 protein: CASSYSGGNEQYF
D gene: NA; clone size: NA; V gene: TRBV19; J gene: TRBJ1-4; CDR3 DNA: TGTGCCAGTAGTCCCCCCGGACAGATCAATGAAAAACTGTTTTTT; CDR3 protein: CASSPPGQINEKLFF
D gene: TRBD2; clone size: NA; V gene: TRBV11-2; J gene: TRBJ2-7; CDR3 DNA: TGTGCCAGCAGCCGCTTTAGCGGGAGCGCCTACGAGCAGTACTTC; CDR3 protein: CASSRFSGSAYEQYF
D gene: NA; clone size: NA; V gene: TRBV12-3/TRBV12-4; J gene: TRBJ2-2; CDR3 DNA: TGTGCCAGCAGTTTAATGGCTCCCGGGGAGCTGTTTTTT; CDR3 protein: CASSLMAPGELFF
D gene: TRBD1; clone size: NA; V gene: TRBV5-1; J gene: TRBJ1-4; CDR3 DNA: TGCGCCAGCAGCCCAAGTCCCGGGACAGGGGGCGACGAAAAACTGTTTTTT; CDR3 protein: CASSPSPGTGGDEKLFF
D gene: TRBD2; clone size: NA; V gene: TRBV30; J gene: TRBJ2-1; CDR3 DNA: TGTGCCTGGCGGCGGGAGGGCCCCGGGAATGAGCAGTTCTTC; CDR3 protein: CAWRREGPGNEQFF
D gene: NA; clone size: once; V gene: TRBV19; J gene: TRBJ1-2; CDR3 DNA: TGTGCCAGTAGTACCTCCGGACAAAACTATGGCTACACCTTC; CDR3 protein: CASSTSGQNYGYTF
D gene: TRBD1; clone size: NA; V gene: TRBV5-1; J gene: TRBJ2-1; CDR3 DNA: TGCGCCAGCAGGCAACGGTCGACGGACAGGGGAAAGAATGAGCAGTTCTTC; CDR3 protein: CASRQRSTDRGKNEQFF
D gene: NA; clone size: NA; V gene: TRBV5-1; J gene: TRBJ1-1; CDR3 DNA: TGCGCCAGCAGCCCGCAGGGAGGGAACACTGAAGCTTTCTTT; CDR3 protein: CASSPQGGNTEAFF
D gene: NA; clone size: NA; V gene: TRBV28; J gene: TRBJ2-1; CDR3 DNA: TGTGCCAGCAGTTTCCCACGGGAACCGTACAATGAGCAGTTCTTC; CDR3 protein: CASSFPREPYNEQFF
D gene: TRBD2; clone size: NA; V gene: TRBV5-4; J gene: TRBJ2-7; CDR3 DNA: TGTGCCAGCAGTACGAGCGGGAGGAATCGCGAGCAGTACTTC; CDR3 protein: CASSTSGRNREQYF
D gene: TRBD2; clone size: NA; V gene: TRBV7-6; J gene: TRBJ2-7; CDR3 DNA: TGTGCCAGCAGCTTAGACGAAGCGGGAGGGCTCTACGAGCAGTACTTC; CDR3 protein: CASSLDEAGGLYEQYF
D gene: NA; clone size: NA; V gene: TRBV7-2; J gene: TRBJ2-7; CDR3 DNA: TGTGCCAGCAGCCCAAGGAGGGAAATAGCCTACGAGCAGTACTTC; CDR3 protein: CASSPRREIAYEQYF
D gene: NA; clone size: NA; V gene: TRBV15; J gene: TRBJ2-3; CDR3 DNA: TGTGCCACCAGCAGAGGACAGTTAGTCACAGATACGCAGTATTTT; CDR3 protein: CATSRGQLVTDTQYF